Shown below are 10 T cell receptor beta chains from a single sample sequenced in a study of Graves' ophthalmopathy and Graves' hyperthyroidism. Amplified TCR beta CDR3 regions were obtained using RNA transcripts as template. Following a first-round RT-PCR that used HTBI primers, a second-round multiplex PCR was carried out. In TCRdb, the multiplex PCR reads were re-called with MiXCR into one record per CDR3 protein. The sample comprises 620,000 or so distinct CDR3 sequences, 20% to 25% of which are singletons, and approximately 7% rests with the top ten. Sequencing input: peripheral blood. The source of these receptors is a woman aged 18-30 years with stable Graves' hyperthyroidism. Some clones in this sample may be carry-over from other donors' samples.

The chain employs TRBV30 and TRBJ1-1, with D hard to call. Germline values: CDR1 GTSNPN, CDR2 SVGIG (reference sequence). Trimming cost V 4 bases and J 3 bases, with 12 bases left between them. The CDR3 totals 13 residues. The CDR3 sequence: CAWKVTPYTEAFF. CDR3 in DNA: TGTGCCTGGAAGGTTACACCTTACACTGAAGCTTTCTTT.

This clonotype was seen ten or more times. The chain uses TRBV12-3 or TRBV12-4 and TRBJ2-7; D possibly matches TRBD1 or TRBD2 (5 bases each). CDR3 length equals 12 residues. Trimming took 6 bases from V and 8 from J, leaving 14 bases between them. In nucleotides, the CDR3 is TGTGCCAGCAGCCCCGGGGACCTCAAGCAGTACTTC. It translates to CASSPGDLKQYF.

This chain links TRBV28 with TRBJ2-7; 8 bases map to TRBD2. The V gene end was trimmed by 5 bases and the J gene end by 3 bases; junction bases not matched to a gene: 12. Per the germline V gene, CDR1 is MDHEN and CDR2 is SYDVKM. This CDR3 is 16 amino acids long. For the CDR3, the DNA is TGTGCCAGCAGTCTCAGTAAACTAGCGGCCTACTACGAGCAGTACTTC. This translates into CASSLSKLAAYYEQYF.

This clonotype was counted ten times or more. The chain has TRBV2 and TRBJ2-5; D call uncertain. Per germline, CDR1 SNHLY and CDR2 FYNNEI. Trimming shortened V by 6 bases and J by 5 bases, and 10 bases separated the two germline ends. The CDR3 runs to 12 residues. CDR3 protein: CASREFRETQYF. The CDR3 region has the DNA TGTGCCAGCAGAGAATTCCGGGAGACCCAGTACTTC.

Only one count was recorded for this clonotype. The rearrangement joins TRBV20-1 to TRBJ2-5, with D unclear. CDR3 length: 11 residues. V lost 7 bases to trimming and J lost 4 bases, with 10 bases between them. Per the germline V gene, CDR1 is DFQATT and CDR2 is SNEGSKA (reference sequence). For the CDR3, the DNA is TGCAGTGTACGGCTGATAGAGACCCAGTACTTC. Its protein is CSVRLIETQYF.

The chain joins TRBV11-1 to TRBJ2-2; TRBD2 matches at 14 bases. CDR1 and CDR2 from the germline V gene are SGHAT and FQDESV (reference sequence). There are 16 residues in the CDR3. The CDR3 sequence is CATGTSGGANTGELFF. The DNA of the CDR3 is TGTGCAACCGGGACTAGCGGGGGCGCGAACACCGGGGAGCTGTTTTTT.

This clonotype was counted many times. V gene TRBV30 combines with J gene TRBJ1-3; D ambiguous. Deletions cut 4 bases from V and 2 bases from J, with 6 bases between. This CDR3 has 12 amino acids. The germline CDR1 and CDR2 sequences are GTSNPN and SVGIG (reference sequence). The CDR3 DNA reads TGTGCCTGGACCCCGGCTGGAAACACCATATATTTT. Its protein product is CAWTPAGNTIYF.

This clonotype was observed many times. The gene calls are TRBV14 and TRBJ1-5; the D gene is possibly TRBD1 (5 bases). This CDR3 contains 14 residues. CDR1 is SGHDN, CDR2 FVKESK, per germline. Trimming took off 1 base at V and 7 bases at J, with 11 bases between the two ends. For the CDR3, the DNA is TGTGCCAGCAGCCAAGCAGGGTCTCAACAGCCCCAGCATTTT. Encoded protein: CASSQAGSQQPQHF.

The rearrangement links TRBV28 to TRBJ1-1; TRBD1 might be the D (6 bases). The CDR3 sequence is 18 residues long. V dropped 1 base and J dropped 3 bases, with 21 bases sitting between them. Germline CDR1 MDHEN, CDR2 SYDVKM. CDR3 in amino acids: CASSLSRWRQAGHTEAFF. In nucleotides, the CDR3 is TGTGCCAGCAGTTTATCAAGGTGGAGACAGGCGGGTCACACTGAAGCTTTCTTT.

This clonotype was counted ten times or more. This chain's CDR3 is CASSPKGGLAVEVTQYF. Here the CDR3 DNA reads TGTGCCAGCAGCCCCAAAGGTGGGCTAGCGGTCGAGGTGACCCAGTACTTC. This chain links TRBV7-3 with TRBJ2-5, with TRBD2 matching 7 bases. The CDR3 sequence is 17 residues long. V gave up 5 bases and J gave up 7 bases; unmatched junction bases: 19. Germline-derived CDR1 and CDR2 are SGHTA and FQGTGA.